The 15 T cell receptor beta chains given below trace back to one sample, sequenced in a study of blood T cell repertoires in COVID-19. The table came from immunoSEQ multiplex PCR; TCRdb's copy has only in-frame clones and leaves some out. The table lists roughly 310,000 clones, around 89% of them singletons, with about 3.9% in the top ten. The sample was peripheral blood. These receptors were collected from a woman aged 45-60 years with active or convalescent COVID-19.

This sequence joins TRBV11-2 and TRBJ2-7; 7 bases fit TRBD1. J lost 6 bases, V lost 4 bases, and 9 bases had no gene match. Germline CDR1 reads SGHAT; CDR2 reads FQNNGV. The CDR3 extends over 14 amino acids. The CDR3 sequence is CASSSSTGVGEQYF. CDR3 bases: TGTGCCAGCAGCTCATCTACAGGGGTGGGCGAGCAGTACTTC.

The rearrangement joins TRBV7-3 to TRBJ2-2; the match to TRBD1 covers 10 bases. V gave up 1 base and J gave up 3 bases; unmatched junction bases: 11. Germline CDR1 reads SGHTA; CDR2 reads FQGTGA. The CDR3 length is 19 residues. CDR3 amino acids: CASSLIRARQGAYTGELFF. The CDR3 DNA sequence: TGTGCCAGCAGCTTAATCAGGGCGCGACAGGGGGCTTACACCGGGGAGCTGTTTTTT.

V usage is TRBV7-2 and J usage is TRBJ1-2, with a tentative D call TRBD1 (5 bases). The CDR3 has 13 residues. Trimming pared 6 bases from V and 0 bases from J, leaving 8 bases between. In germline, CDR1 is SGHTA, CDR2 FQGNSA. The CDR3, as DNA: TGTGCCAGCAGTCAGGACACTAACTATGGCTACACCTTC. Protein: CASSQDTNYGYTF.

The chain links TRBV7-2 to TRBJ2-1; D ambiguous. The V end lost 3 bases, the J end lost 4 bases, and 4 bases lay between the germline ends. The CDR3 consists of 12 residues. Germline loops: CDR1 SGHTA, CDR2 FQGNSA. CDR3 in amino acids: CASSFRYNEQFF. The CDR3 coding sequence is TGTGCCAGCAGCTTCAGGTACAATGAGCAGTTCTTC.

The chain has TRBV18 and TRBJ2-3, with D perhaps TRBD1 (6 bases). This CDR3 region has 15 residues. V dropped 5 bases and J dropped 5 bases, with 17 bases sitting between them. CDR1 is KGHSH and CDR2 is LQKENI in the germline V gene. CDR3 region: CASSAGQGSGDTQYF. The CDR3 DNA is TGTGCCAGCTCAGCGGGCCAGGGGAGTGGAGATACGCAGTATTTT.

This clone has only a few counts. The J gene is TRBJ2-7, the V gene TRBV11-3; 10 bases are a match to TRBD1. The CDR3 loop spans 15 amino acids. Germline CDR1 SGHNT, CDR2 YENEEA. V trimming: 4 bases; J trimming: 6 bases; junction bases outside the gene matches: 9. CDR3 DNA sequence: TGTGCCAGCAGCTCTCCCTGGGACAGGGGTGGCGAGCAGTACTTC. It codes for CASSSPWDRGGEQYF.

This clone was detected once. The V and J genes are TRBV23-1 and TRBJ2-5; 8 bases are a match to TRBD1. Being an ORF, TRBV23-1 has a function that is uncertain. V was pared by 4 bases and J by 2 bases, with 9 bases of the junction left unmatched. There are 16 residues in the CDR3. The CDR3 DNA sequence: TGCGCCAGCAGTCTAATACCGGACAGGGCTCAAGAGACCCAGTACTTC. Translating gives CASSLIPDRAQETQYF.

J is TRBJ2-7 and V is TRBV19, with D perhaps TRBD2 (6 bases). The CDR3 loop spans 13 amino acids. V was pared by 6 bases and J by 5 bases, with 14 bases between. The germline V gene has CDR1 LNHDA and CDR2 SQIVND (reference sequence). The CDR3 DNA is TGTGCCAGTAGGGGCGGGGTAAGCGACGAGCAGTACTTC. Protein product: CASRGGVSDEQYF.

This clone showed up just once. This chain uses TRBV5-1 with TRBJ1-1, with TRBD1 matching over 8 bases. The CDR3 is 15 amino acids. CDR1 and CDR2 (germline): SGHRS, YFSETQ. Trimming removed 2 bases from V and 1 base from J; junction bases left unmatched: 4. CDR3 sequence reads: CASSFYGTGNTEAFF. The CDR3 nucleotides read TGCGCCAGCAGCTTTTATGGGACAGGGAACACTGAAGCTTTCTTT.

This chain links TRBV28 with TRBJ1-6, with D possibly TRBD1 on 6 matching bases. The CDR3 contains 13 residues. The germline V and J ends were trimmed by 9 bases and 11 bases, with 17 bases remaining between them. Germline assignment: CDR1 MDHEN and CDR2 SYDVKM. The CDR3 loop reads CARLTGRGAPLHF. CDR3 DNA sequence: TGTGCCAGGTTGACAGGTCGCGGCGCACCCCTCCACTTT. The whole variable domain, remainder taken from reference TRBV28 and TRBJ1-6, is DVKVTQSSRYLVKRTGEKVFLECVQDMDHENMFWYRQDPGLGLRLIYFSYDVKMKEKGDIPEGYSVSREKKERFSLILESASTNQTSMYLCARLTGRGAPLHFGNGTRLTVT.

The chain carries TRBV28 and TRBJ2-3; TRBD2 agrees at 8 bases. Losses at the gene ends were 4 bases for V and 3 bases for J; bases not matched to a gene: 3. The CDR3 sequence is 14 residues long. Germline CDR1 MDHEN, CDR2 SYDVKM. The CDR3 bases are TGTGCCAGCAGTTCAAGCGGGAGTACAGATACGCAGTATTTT. Protein: CASSSSGSTDTQYF.

Of note for this clone: The sample has other DNA sequences that encode this CDR3 too. This chain uses TRBV4-1 with TRBJ1-1; D is unclear. Looked up from germline, CDR1 is MGHRA and CDR2 is YSYEKL. Trimming took 1 base from V and 1 from J, leaving 4 bases between them. The CDR3 sequence is 13 residues long. The CDR3 here is CASSQAGNTEAFF. CDR3 sequence (DNA): TGCGCCAGCAGCCAAGCGGGGAACACTGAAGCTTTCTTT.

Worth noting for this clone: This specimen includes other DNA sequences encoding the same CDR3. The gene calls are TRBV30 and TRBJ2-6; a possible D gene is TRBD2 (5 bases). The CDR3 covers 16 residues. Germline CDR1 reads GTSNPN; CDR2 reads SVGIG (reference sequence). Between the trimmed V and J ends, which lost 0 bases and 1 base, there was a span of 10 bases. The CDR3: CAWSVLGLSGANVLTF. The CDR3 DNA follows: TGTGCCTGGAGTGTACTAGGGTTATCTGGGGCCAACGTCCTGACTTTC. Based on the CDR3 plus reference TRBV30 and TRBJ2-6, the full variable domain is SQTIHQWPATLVQPVGSPLSLECTVEGTSNPNLYWYRQAAGRGLQLLFYSVGIGQISSEVPQNLSASRPQDRQFILSSKKLLLSDSGFYLCAWSVLGLSGANVLTFGAGSRLTVL.

The chain has TRBV5-1 and TRBJ2-1, with 8 bases matching TRBD2. Germline-derived CDR1 and CDR2 are SGHRS and YFSETQ. This CDR3 contains 14 residues. V trimming: 5 bases; J trimming: 5 bases; junction bases outside the gene matches: 6. The CDR3 nucleotides are TGCGCCAGCAGGCAAACTAGCGGTAACAATGAGCAGTTCTTC. This encodes CASRQTSGNNEQFF.

This clone turned up a few times. The chain recombines TRBV6-5 with TRBJ1-6; maybe TRBD1 (6 bases). CDR1 MNHEY and CDR2 SVGAGI come from the germline V gene. The CDR3 has 15 residues. Between the trimmed V and J ends, which lost 7 bases and 5 bases, there was a span of 15 bases. The CDR3 region is CASTSDSFDNSPLHF. Here the CDR3 DNA reads TGTGCCAGCACCTCGGACAGTTTCGATAATTCACCCCTCCACTTT.